The TCR beta chain under discussion was sequenced for a study of siplizumab effects on memory and regulatory T cells. Using immunoSEQ multiplex PCR, the repertoire was profiled, and TCRdb retains in-frame clones only, with some absent. The sample carries about 100,000 clones, over 90% recorded once. Unmatched junction bases numbered 9, after V lost 4 bases and J lost 3 bases. Germline V gene data show CDR1 as MDHEN and CDR2 as SYDVKM. The CDR3 runs to 16 residues. Sequenced: non-Treg CD4+ T cells sorted from blood. This chain joins TRBV28 and TRBJ2-7; 10 bases agree with TRBD2. The clonotype was recovered from a human donor in good health. CDR3 region: CASSSGGIAGGYEQYF. The CDR3 coding sequence is TGTGCCAGCAGTTCTGGGGGGATAGCGGGAGGCTACGAGCAGTACTTC. Drawing the rest from reference TRBV28 and TRBJ2-7, the complete variable domain is DVKVTQSSRYLVKRTGEKVFLECVQDMDHENMFWYRQDPGLGLRLIYFSYDVKMKEKGDIPEGYSVSREKKERFSLILESASTNQTSMYLCASSSGGIAGGYEQYFGPGTRLTVT.